A selection of T cell receptor beta chains follows, all from one sample in a study of T cell responses to AZD1222 COVID-19 vaccine. Only in-frame clones appear in the TCRdb table, and some are missing; sequencing was by immunoSEQ multiplex PCR. Of about 140,000 clones listed, roughly 90% are singletons. The source material was peripheral blood, sampled on day 0 of AZD1222 vaccination. The origin of the receptors is an adult in good health. CDR3s include the opening cysteine and the closing phenylalanine or tryptophan. D genes are given only for firm matches. A row's size may be missing; if present it is once, few, many or a size class.

j_call v_call d_call clone_size cdr3_nt cdr3_aa
TRBJ2-1 TRBV11-1 TRBD2 . TGTGCCAGCAGCTTAGGAGCGGCTAGCGGAAACAATGAGCAGTTCTTC CASSLGAASGNNEQFF
TRBJ1-1 TRBV7-9 . . TGTGCCAGCAGCTTGGGGTCGGCCTTTGAAGCTTTCTTT CASSLGSAFEAFF
TRBJ1-2 TRBV30 . . TGTGCCTGTGAGACCGTGGCTAACTATGGCTACACCTTC CACETVANYGYTF
TRBJ1-2 TRBV28 . . TGTGCCAGCAGTCCCGGGACAAGGGTTTCAGGGCATGGCTACACCTTC CASSPGTRVSGHGYTF
TRBJ2-1 TRBV9 . . TGTGCCAGCAGCGTACAGGGATCAACGGGAGCCCGCGGCGGTGAGCAGTTCTTC CASSVQGSTGARGGEQFF
TRBJ2-2 TRBV28 . . TGTGCCAGCAGTGCTGTCCGTGGGGGCGCGAACACCGGGGAGCTGTTTTTT CASSAVRGGANTGELFF
TRBJ2-7 TRBV20-1 . . TGCGGGTGCTCCTACGAGCAGTACTTC CGCSYEQYF
TRBJ1-1 TRBV5-1 . . TGCGCCAGCAGCTTGGATCTGGGGTCGAGCACTGAAGCTTTCTTT CASSLDLGSSTEAFF
TRBJ2-7 TRBV7-2 . . TGTGCCAGCAGCTTAGTCCCACCCCTTGGCTACGAGCAGTACTTC CASSLVPPLGYEQYF
TRBJ2-3 TRBV18 TRBD2 . TGTGCCAGCTCAGCACTAGCGGGAGTCACAGATACGCAGTATTTT CASSALAGVTDTQYF
TRBJ2-7 TRBV6-1 . . TGTGCCAGCAGTGATAAACGGTTCTCCTACGAGCAGTACTTC CASSDKRFSYEQYF
TRBJ1-1 TRBV19 TRBD1 . TGTGCCAGTAGTCTAAGTCAGGGGGCAGGCACTGAAGCTTTCTTT CASSLSQGAGTEAFF
TRBJ1-3 TRBV30 . . TGTGCCTGGGGGGATTCTGGAAACACCATATATTTT CAWGDSGNTIYF
TRBJ1-3 TRBV19 TRBD1 . TGTGCCAGTATCCCGATTGGGGGACAGACTGGAAACACCATATATTTT CASIPIGGQTGNTIYF
TRBJ1-4 TRBV7-8 . . TGTGCCAGCAGCTGGGGTTCTAATGAAAAACTGTTTTTT CASSWGSNEKLFF
TRBJ1-6 TRBV7-2 . . TGTGCCAGCAGCTTATTACCCCCCCAGGGCTGGGTCGTTTCACCCCTCCACTTT CASSLLPPQGWVVSPLHF
TRBJ2-1 TRBV27 TRBD2 few TGTGCCAGCAGGGGACTAGCGGGGCTATACAATGAGCAGTTCTTC CASRGLAGLYNEQFF
TRBJ1-1 TRBV5-6 . . TGTGCCAGCAGCTTGGGGCATTGGAACACTGAAGCTTTCTTT CASSLGHWNTEAFF
TRBJ2-6 TRBV7-9 . . TGTGCCAGCAGCCCCACCCGGACGTTCTCTGGGGCCAACGTCCTGACTTTC CASSPTRTFSGANVLTF
TRBJ2-1 TRBV19 . . TGTGCCAGTAGTATAGTTGGCGTCTACAATGAGCAGTTCTTC CASSIVGVYNEQFF
TRBJ2-1 TRBV6-5 TRBD1 few TGTGCCAGCAGTTACGAGGGACAGGGCTCCAATGAGCAGTTCTTC CASSYEGQGSNEQFF
TRBJ1-1 TRBV29-1 . once TGCAGCGTTGAACCCGCTGGGATAGGTACTGAAGCTTTCTTT CSVEPAGIGTEAFF
TRBJ2-7 TRBV4-2 TRBD2 . TGTGCCAGCAGCCGAACTAGCGAGTACGAGCAGTACTTC CASSRTSEYEQYF
TRBJ1-5 TRBV9 . . TGTGCCAGCAGCCCCCGAGGCGGCAATCAGCCCCAGCATTTT CASSPRGGNQPQHF
TRBJ1-2 TRBV7-2 . . TGTGCCAGCAGCTTAGAGGGGAGGGGGGCCTTCTATGGCTACACCTTC CASSLEGRGAFYGYTF
TRBJ2-1 TRBV10-1 . . TGCGCCAGCAGGAGGAGGCCTAACATAATCTACAATGAGCAGTTCTTC CASRRRPNIIYNEQFF
TRBJ1-5 TRBV20-1 . few TGCAGTGCTAGTTCGGGAGGGCACAATCAGCCCCAGCATTTT CSASSGGHNQPQHF
TRBJ2-3 TRBV2 . . TGTGCCAGCAGTGAAGACAGAACAACAGATACGCAGTATTTT CASSEDRTTDTQYF
TRBJ1-6 TRBV19 . . TGTGCCAGTAGTATGACCGGATCACCCCTCCACTTT CASSMTGSPLHF
TRBJ2-3 TRBV12-3/TRBV12-4 . few TGTGCCAGCAGGAGGGGGGTAGATACGCAGTATTTT CASRRGVDTQYF
TRBJ1-5 TRBV9 . . TGTGCCAGCAGCCCCCAGGGACAGCCCCAGCATTTT CASSPQGQPQHF
TRBJ2-5 TRBV9 TRBD1 . TGTGCCAGCAGCCGGACAGGGGTTCTGGAGACCCAGTACTTC CASSRTGVLETQYF
TRBJ2-7 TRBV18 TRBD2 . TGTGCCAGCTCACCAACCTCTAGCGGAGGACGCTACGAGCAGTACTTC CASSPTSSGGRYEQYF
TRBJ2-5 TRBV5-1 TRBD1 . TGCGCCAGCAGCTTGGGGGACAGTCAAGAGACCCAGTACTTC CASSLGDSQETQYF
TRBJ2-1 TRBV11-1 . medium-sized TGTGCCAGCAGCTTAGCCTCGGGCAATGAGCAGTTCTTC CASSLASGNEQFF